This T cell receptor beta chain was captured in a study of blood T cell repertoires in COVID-19. At the level of the study: From T cells, B-cell-depleted T cells, or PBMCs came the material, which was cDNA or gDNA.

About this clone itself: At one end the junction does not follow the germline gene, possibly because of a read error.

In terms of age and location, participants ranged from roughly 18 to 100 years and lived in under 30 US areas. Germline CDR1 is MNHNS and CDR2 is SASEGT. The CDR3 consists of 14 residues. Authors' methods: It was from reference gene primer amplification that nucleated cell counts were estimated. Sequencing used immunoSEQ multiplex PCR; TCRdb keeps in-frame clones, though not all of them. For V, J and clone size, that table is used; D and trimming come from the DNA. The repertoire holds 150,000 to 200,000 clones, with around four fifths as singletons. The sequenced sample was PBMCs or T cells enriched from blood (not recorded which). This receptor was taken from a woman aged 45 to 65 in a cohort exposed to, infected with or recovered from COVID-19 (not recorded which). The V call is TRBV6-1, the J call TRBJ1-1; 7 bases are a match to TRBD1. CDR3 nucleotides: TGTGCCAGCAGGGAAGGGACAGCCAACACTGAAGCTTTCTTT. Amino acid sequence: CASREGTANTEAFF.